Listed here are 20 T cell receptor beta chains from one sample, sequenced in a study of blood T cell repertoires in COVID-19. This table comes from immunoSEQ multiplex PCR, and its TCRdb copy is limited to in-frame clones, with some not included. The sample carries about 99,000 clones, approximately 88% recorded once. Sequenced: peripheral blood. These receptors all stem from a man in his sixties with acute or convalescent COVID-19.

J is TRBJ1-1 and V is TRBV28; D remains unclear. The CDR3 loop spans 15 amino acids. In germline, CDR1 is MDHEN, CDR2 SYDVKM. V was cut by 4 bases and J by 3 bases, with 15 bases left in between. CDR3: CASSSRALAYTEAFF. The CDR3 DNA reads TGTGCCAGCAGTTCCCGGGCACTAGCGTACACTGAAGCTTTCTTT.

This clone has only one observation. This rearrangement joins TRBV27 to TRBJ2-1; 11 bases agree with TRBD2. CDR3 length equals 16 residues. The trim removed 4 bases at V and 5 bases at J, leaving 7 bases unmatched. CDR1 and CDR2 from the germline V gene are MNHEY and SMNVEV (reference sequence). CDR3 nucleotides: TGTGCCAGCAGTTCGCTAGCGGGAGGACCTAACAATGAGCAGTTCTTC. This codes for CASSSLAGGPNNEQFF.

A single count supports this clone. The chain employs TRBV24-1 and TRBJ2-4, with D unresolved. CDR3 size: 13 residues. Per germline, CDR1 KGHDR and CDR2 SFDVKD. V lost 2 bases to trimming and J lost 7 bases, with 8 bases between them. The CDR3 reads CATSDYYSNIQYF. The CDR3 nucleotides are TGTGCCACCAGTGATTATTACAGCAACATTCAGTACTTC.

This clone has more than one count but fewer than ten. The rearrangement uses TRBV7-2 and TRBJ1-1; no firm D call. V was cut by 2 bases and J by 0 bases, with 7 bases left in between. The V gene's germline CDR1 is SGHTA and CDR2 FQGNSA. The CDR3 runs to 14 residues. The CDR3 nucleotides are TGTGCCAGCAGCTTAACCAGGTTGAACACTGAAGCTTTCTTT. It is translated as CASSLTRLNTEAFF. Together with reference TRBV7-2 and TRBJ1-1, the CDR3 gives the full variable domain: GAGVSQSPSNKVTEKGKDVELRCDPISGHTALYWYRQSLGQGLEFLIYFQGNSAPDKSGLPSDRFSAERTGGSVSTLTIQRTQQEDSAVYLCASSLTRLNTEAFFGQGTRLTVV.

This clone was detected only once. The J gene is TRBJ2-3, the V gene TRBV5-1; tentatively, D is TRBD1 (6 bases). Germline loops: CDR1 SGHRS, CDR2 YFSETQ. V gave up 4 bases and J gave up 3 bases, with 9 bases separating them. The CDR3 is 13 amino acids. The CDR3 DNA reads TGCGCCAGCAGCCCCGGACAGACAGATACGCAGTATTTT. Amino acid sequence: CASSPGQTDTQYF.

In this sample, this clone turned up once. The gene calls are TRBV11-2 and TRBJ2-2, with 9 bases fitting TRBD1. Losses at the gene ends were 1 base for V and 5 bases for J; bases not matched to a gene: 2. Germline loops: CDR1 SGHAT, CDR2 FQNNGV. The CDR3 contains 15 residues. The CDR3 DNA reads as TGTGCCAGCAGCTTAGGGACAGGGGTGACCGGGGAGCTGTTTTTT. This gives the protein CASSLGTGVTGELFF.

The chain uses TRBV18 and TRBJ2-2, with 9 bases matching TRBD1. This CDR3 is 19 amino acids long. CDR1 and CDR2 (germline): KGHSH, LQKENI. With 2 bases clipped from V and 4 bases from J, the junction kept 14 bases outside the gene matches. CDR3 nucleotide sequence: TGTGCCAGCTCACCATTCGCCCGGTCGAGGGGACAGGGCACCGGGGAGCTGTTTTTT. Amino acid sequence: CASSPFARSRGQGTGELFF.

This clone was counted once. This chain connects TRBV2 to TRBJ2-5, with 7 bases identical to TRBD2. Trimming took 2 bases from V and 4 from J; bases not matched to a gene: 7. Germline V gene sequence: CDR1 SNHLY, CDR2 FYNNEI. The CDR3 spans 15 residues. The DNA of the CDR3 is TGTGCCAGCAGTGAAATCGGGAGGCAGGGAGAGACCCAGTACTTC. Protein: CASSEIGRQGETQYF. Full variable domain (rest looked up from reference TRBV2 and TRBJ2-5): EPEVTQTPSHQVTQMGQEVILRCVPISNHLYFYWYRQILGQKVEFLVSFYNNEISEKSEIFDDQFSVERPDGSNFTLKIRSTKLEDSAMYFCASSEIGRQGETQYFGPGTRLLVL.

CDR3 bases: TGTGCCAGCAGCCTAAGGACAGGGAGCGGGGCCAATGAGCAGTTCTTC. Translation: CASSLRTGSGANEQFF. This sequence joins TRBV7-8 and TRBJ2-1; D is perhaps TRBD1 (8 bases). The germline CDR1 and CDR2 sequences are SGHVS and FQNEAQ. V gave up 5 bases and J gave up 6 bases, with 20 bases separating them. The CDR3 extends over 16 amino acids.

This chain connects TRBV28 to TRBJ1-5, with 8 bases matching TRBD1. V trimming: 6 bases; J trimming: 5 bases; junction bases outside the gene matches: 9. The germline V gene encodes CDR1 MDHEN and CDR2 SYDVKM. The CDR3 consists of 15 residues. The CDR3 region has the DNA TGTGCCAGCAGACTATCGCAGGACAGGGATCAGCCCCAGCATTTT. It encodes CASRLSQDRDQPQHF.

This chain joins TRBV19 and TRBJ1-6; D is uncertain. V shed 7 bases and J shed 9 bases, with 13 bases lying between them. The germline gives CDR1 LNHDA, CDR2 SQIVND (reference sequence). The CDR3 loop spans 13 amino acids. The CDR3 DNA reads TGTGCCAGTAACGAGGGTATGAGTTCACCCCTCCACTTT. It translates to CASNEGMSSPLHF.

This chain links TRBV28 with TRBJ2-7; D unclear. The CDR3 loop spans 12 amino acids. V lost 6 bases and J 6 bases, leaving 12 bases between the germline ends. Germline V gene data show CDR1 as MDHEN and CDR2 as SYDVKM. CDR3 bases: TGTGCCAGCAGCCCCCTGGCATCCGAGCAGTACTTC. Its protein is CASSPLASEQYF.

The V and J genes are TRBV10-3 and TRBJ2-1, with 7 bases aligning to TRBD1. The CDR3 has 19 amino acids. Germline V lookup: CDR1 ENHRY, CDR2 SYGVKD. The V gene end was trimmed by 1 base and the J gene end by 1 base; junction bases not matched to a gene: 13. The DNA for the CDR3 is TGTGCCATCAGTGAGTTCCGGGACAGAGCAAAGGGATCCTACAATGAGCAGTTCTTC. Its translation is CAISEFRDRAKGSYNEQFF.

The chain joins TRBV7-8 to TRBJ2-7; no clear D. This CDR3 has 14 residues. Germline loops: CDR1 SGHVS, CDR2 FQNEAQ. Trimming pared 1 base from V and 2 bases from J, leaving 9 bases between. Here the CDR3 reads CASSLGRTTYEQYF. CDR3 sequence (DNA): TGTGCCAGCAGCTTAGGGAGAACCACCTACGAGCAGTACTTC.

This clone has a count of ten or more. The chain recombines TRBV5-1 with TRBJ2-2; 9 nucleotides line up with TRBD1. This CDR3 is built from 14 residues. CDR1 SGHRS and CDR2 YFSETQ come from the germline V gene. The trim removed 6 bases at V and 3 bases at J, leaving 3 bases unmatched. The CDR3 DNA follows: TGCGCCAGCACGACAGGGGGTGACACCGGGGAGCTGTTTTTT. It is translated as CASTTGGDTGELFF.

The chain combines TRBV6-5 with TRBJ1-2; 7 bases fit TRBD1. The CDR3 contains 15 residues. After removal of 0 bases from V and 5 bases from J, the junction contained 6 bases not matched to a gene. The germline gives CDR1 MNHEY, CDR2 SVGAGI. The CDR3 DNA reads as TGTGCCAGCAGTTACTCGAATCCCAGGGGGTATGGCTACACCTTC. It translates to CASSYSNPRGYGYTF.

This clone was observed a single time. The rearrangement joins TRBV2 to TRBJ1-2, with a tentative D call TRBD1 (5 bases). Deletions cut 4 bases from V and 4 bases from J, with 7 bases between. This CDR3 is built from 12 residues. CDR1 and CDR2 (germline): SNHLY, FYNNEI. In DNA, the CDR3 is TGTGCCAGCAGTGGCGACAGCTATGGCTACACCTTC. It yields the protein CASSGDSYGYTF. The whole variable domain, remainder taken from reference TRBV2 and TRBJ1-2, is EPEVTQTPSHQVTQMGQEVILRCVPISNHLYFYWYRQILGQKVEFLVSFYNNEISEKSEIFDDQFSVERPDGSNFTLKIRSTKLEDSAMYFCASSGDSYGYTFGSGTRLTVV.

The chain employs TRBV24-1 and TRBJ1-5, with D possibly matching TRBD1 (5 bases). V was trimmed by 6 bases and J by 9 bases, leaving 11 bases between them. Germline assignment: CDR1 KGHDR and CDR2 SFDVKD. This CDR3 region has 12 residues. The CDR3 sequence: CATSTGGGPQHF. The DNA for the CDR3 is TGTGCCACCAGTACAGGTGGTGGGCCCCAGCATTTT.

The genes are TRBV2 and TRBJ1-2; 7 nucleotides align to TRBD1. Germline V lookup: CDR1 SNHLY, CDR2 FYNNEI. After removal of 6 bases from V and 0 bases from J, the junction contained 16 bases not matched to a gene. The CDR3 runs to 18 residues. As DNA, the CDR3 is TGTGCCAGCAGGGGTTCCGGGACAGCTACACCTGCTAACTATGGCTACACCTTC. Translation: CASRGSGTATPANYGYTF.

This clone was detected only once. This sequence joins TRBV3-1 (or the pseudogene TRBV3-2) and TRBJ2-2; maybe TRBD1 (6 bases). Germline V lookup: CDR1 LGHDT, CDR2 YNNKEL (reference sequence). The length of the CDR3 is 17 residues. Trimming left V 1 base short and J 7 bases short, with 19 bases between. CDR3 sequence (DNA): TGTGCCAGCAGCCAAGTAGAATACGGCAGGGGTTTCGGGGAGCTGTTTTTT. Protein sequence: CASSQVEYGRGFGELFF.